Shown below are 24 T cell receptor beta chains from a single sample sequenced in a study of CD8+ T cells in alopecia areata. Sequencing templates came from extracted RNA that was reverse transcribed into cDNA. This table comes from immunoSEQ multiplex PCR, and its TCRdb copy is limited to in-frame clones, with some not included. The sample yields roughly 190,000 clones, 60% to 70% seen once. The treatment: oral pan-JAK inhibitor, 5-10 mg twice daily. Sample: CD4+ T cells sorted from blood, taken at week 4, from a patient treated with tofacitinib. The source of these receptors is a human donor with alopecia areata.

The chain joins TRBV7-9 to TRBJ1-2, with D possibly TRBD1 on 5 matching bases. Germline CDR1 SEHNR, CDR2 FQNEAQ (reference sequence). The germline V and J ends were trimmed by 3 bases and 14 bases, with 16 bases remaining between them. The CDR3 is 12 residues long. The DNA of the CDR3 is TGTGCCAGCAGCTTCCGGGACCCAGCCCTGACCTTC. Its protein is CASSFRDPALTF.

The V call is TRBV9, the J call TRBJ1-6, with 7 bases fitting TRBD1. CDR1 SGDLS and CDR2 YYNGEE come from the germline V gene. The CDR3 spans 16 residues. V lost 1 base and J lost 5; bases outside the gene matches: 6. The CDR3 nucleotides are TGTGCCAGCAGCGTAACCCTAGGACAGGATAATTCACCCCTCCACTTT. Translating it yields CASSVTLGQDNSPLHF.

The chain uses TRBV7-2 and TRBJ2-2; 8 bases line up with TRBD1. Germline values: CDR1 SGHTA, CDR2 FQGNSA. Trimming took 6 bases from V and 7 from J; bases not matched to a gene: 10. CDR3 length: 15 amino acids. CDR3 region: CASSSPDRGVGELFF. The DNA for the CDR3 is TGTGCCAGCAGTTCGCCTGACAGGGGAGTCGGGGAGCTGTTTTTT. Combining the CDR3 with reference TRBV7-2 and TRBJ2-2 gives the whole variable domain GAGVSQSPSNKVTEKGKDVELRCDPISGHTALYWYRQSLGQGLEFLIYFQGNSAPDKSGLPSDRFSAERTGGSVSTLTIQRTQQEDSAVYLCASSSPDRGVGELFFGEGSRLTVL.

A single count supports this clone. The V call is TRBV7-9, the J call TRBJ2-7, with 9 nucleotides matching TRBD1. This CDR3 is 18 amino acids long. The trim removed 0 bases at V and 4 bases at J, leaving 13 bases unmatched. Germline V gene data show CDR1 as SEHNR and CDR2 as FQNEAQ (reference sequence). CDR3 DNA: TGTGCCAGCAGCTTAGCTTTTCTGGGACAGGGAAACTTGTACGAGCAGTACTTC. This codes for CASSLAFLGQGNLYEQYF.

V and J are TRBV7-7 and TRBJ1-6; 9 nucleotides agree with TRBD1. The CDR3 is 16 amino acids. The V gene's germline CDR1 is SSHAT and CDR2 FNYEAQ (reference sequence). CDR3 in DNA: TGTGCTAGCGCCGCGGGCCGGACAGGGGTGCTTTCACCCCTCCACTTT. It codes for CASAAGRTGVLSPLHF.

The J gene is TRBJ1-2, the V gene TRBV30; D possibly corresponds to TRBD1 (6 bases). The CDR3 spans 14 residues. Trimming shortened V by 2 bases and J by 0 bases, and 10 bases separated the two germline ends. Germline V lookup: CDR1 GTSNPN, CDR2 SVGIG (reference sequence). The DNA for the CDR3 is TGTGCCTGGAGTTCCGGGACACCTAACTATGGCTACACCTTC. This encodes CAWSSGTPNYGYTF.

Only a few counts were recorded for this clone. The identical CDR3 is also encoded by other nucleotide sequences in the sample. The V call is TRBV14, the J call TRBJ1-1; D unclear. V gave up 3 bases and J gave up 0 bases, with 5 bases separating them. In germline, CDR1 is SGHDN, CDR2 FVKESK. CDR3 length equals 13 residues. CDR3 amino acids: CASSQQVNTEAFF. CDR3 coding DNA: TGTGCCAGCAGCCAGCAGGTGAACACTGAAGCTTTCTTT.

This chain connects TRBV7-2 to TRBJ1-5; D unresolved. The CDR3 has 13 residues. With 1 base removed from V and 4 bases from J, the gap between germline ends came to 5 bases. Looked up from germline, CDR1 is SGHTA and CDR2 is FQGNSA. CDR3 nucleotides: TGTGCCAGCAGCTTAGGGCTAAATCAGCCCCAGCATTTT. Protein product: CASSLGLNQPQHF.

The V call is TRBV7-9, the J call TRBJ1-5; no firm D call. The CDR3 length is 15 residues. The V gene lost 1 base and the J gene lost 10 bases, with 17 bases spanning the gap. Germline CDR1 reads SEHNR; CDR2 reads FQNEAQ (reference sequence). The CDR3 DNA follows: TGTGCCAGCAGCTTAGAAAACACCGCCGGAGTACCCCAGCATTTT. Translated, it gives CASSLENTAGVPQHF.

CDR3 protein: CAWRPGYLRDGYTF. DNA for the CDR3: TGTGCCTGGCGGCCAGGGTATCTTAGGGATGGCTACACCTTC. The J gene is TRBJ1-2, the V gene TRBV30, with a tentative D call TRBD1 (5 bases). The CDR3 has 14 amino acids. Trimming stripped 5 bases from V and 6 bases from J, with 19 bases between. The germline V gene has CDR1 GTSNPN and CDR2 SVGIG (reference sequence).

The chain uses TRBV30 and TRBJ1-5, with D hard to call. Germline assignment: CDR1 GTSNPN and CDR2 SVGIG (reference sequence). This CDR3 comprises 12 residues. V was trimmed by 4 bases and J by 3 bases, leaving 7 bases between them. CDR3 nucleotide sequence: TGTGCCTGGACGGATTACAATCAGCCCCAGCATTTT. This translates into CAWTDYNQPQHF.

The chain combines TRBV27 with TRBJ1-6, with D uncertain. The germline V gene encodes CDR1 MNHEY and CDR2 SMNVEV (reference sequence). V gave up 3 bases and J gave up 10 bases, with 10 bases separating them. The CDR3 runs to 13 residues. CDR3 in DNA: TGTGCCAGCAGTTTTTCCCCGGCGTCACCCCTCCACTTT. Amino acid sequence: CASSFSPASPLHF.

Here the CDR3 DNA reads TGTGCCAGCAGCGGAGGGACGAATGAGCAGTTCTTC. This gives the protein CASSGGTNEQFF. The chain combines TRBV6-4 with TRBJ2-1, with a tentative D call TRBD2 (6 bases). The CDR3 spans 12 residues. The V end lost 6 bases, the J end lost 7 bases, and 10 bases lay between the germline ends. Germline V CDR1 and CDR2: MRHNA, SNTAGT.

The gene calls are TRBV5-1 and TRBJ2-1; D gene unclear. Germline assignment: CDR1 SGHRS and CDR2 YFSETQ. V dropped 4 bases and J dropped 2 bases, with 16 bases sitting between them. The CDR3 is 16 residues long. The CDR3 sequence is CASSVDGPPAYNEQFF. The CDR3 DNA follows: TGCGCCAGCAGCGTGGATGGGCCTCCCGCCTACAATGAGCAGTTCTTC.

This clone was observed a handful of times. The chain joins TRBV29-1 to TRBJ1-1; D gene unclear. This CDR3 contains 11 residues. V dropped 4 bases and J dropped 7 bases, with 10 bases sitting between them. In germline, CDR1 is SQVTM, CDR2 ANQGSEA. The CDR3 nucleotides are TGCAGCGTTGGGATTATTGATGAAGCTTTCTTT. It codes for CSVGIIDEAFF.

V and J are TRBV10-3 and TRBJ2-1, with D maybe TRBD2 (5 bases). Trimming left V 5 bases short and J 7 bases short, with 9 bases between. Germline CDR1 ENHRY, CDR2 SYGVKD. CDR3 size: 12 residues. The CDR3 DNA follows: TGTGCCATCAGTAATCTAGCTAATGAGCAGTTCTTC. Translating it yields CAISNLANEQFF.

This clone was detected only a few times. V and J are TRBV18 and TRBJ2-2, with 8 bases aligning to TRBD1. CDR1 is KGHSH, CDR2 LQKENI, per germline. The CDR3 length is 16 residues. Trimming took 6 bases from V and 5 from J; bases not matched to a gene: 11. This CDR3 is CASSPSGTGLTGELFF. The CDR3 DNA reads as TGTGCCAGCTCGCCTTCCGGGACAGGACTTACCGGGGAGCTGTTTTTT. Looking up the rest from reference TRBV18 and TRBJ2-2 gives the full variable domain: NAGVMQNPRHLVRRRGQEARLRCSPMKGHSHVYWYRQLPEEGLKFMVYLQKENIIDESGMPKERFSAEFPKEGPSILRIQQVVRGDSAAYFCASSPSGTGLTGELFFGEGSRLTVL.

This clone showed up just a few times. The chain combines TRBV2 with TRBJ1-6; possibly TRBD1 for D (5 bases). This CDR3 contains 10 residues. Trimming removed 8 bases from V and 9 bases from J, with 5 bases in between. Germline-derived CDR1 and CDR2 are SNHLY and FYNNEI. CDR3 DNA: TGTGCCAGCGGGGGTTCACCCCTCCACTTT. This codes for CASGGSPLHF.

The sample holds a few counts of this clone. The chain combines TRBV29-1 with TRBJ2-5; TRBD2 agrees at 9 bases. The germline V gene encodes CDR1 SQVTM and CDR2 ANQGSEA. The CDR3 consists of 13 residues. V gave up 6 bases and J gave up 5 bases; unmatched junction bases: 7. CDR3 protein: CSVLPLAGETQYF. Here the CDR3 DNA reads TGCAGCGTCCTCCCCCTAGCGGGGGAGACCCAGTACTTC.

The chain combines TRBV2 with TRBJ2-6; 12 bases are a match to TRBD2. The germline CDR1 and CDR2 sequences are SNHLY and FYNNEI. The CDR3 covers 17 residues. V lost 6 bases and J lost 0; bases outside the gene matches: 3. The CDR3 DNA is TGTGCCAGCAGGCGACTAGCGGGAGCCTCTGGGGCCAACGTCCTGACTTTC. Protein product: CASRRLAGASGANVLTF.

CDR3 nucleotides: TGTGCCACCAGCAGAGAAGGGGGTTGGGCTTTCTTT. This gives the protein CATSREGGWAFF. V usage is TRBV15 and J usage is TRBJ1-1; D is possibly TRBD1 (6 bases). The CDR3 totals 12 residues. CDR1 LNHNV and CDR2 YYDKDF come from the germline V gene (reference sequence). Trimming pared 0 bases from V and 11 bases from J, leaving 10 bases between.

This chain connects TRBV4-1 to TRBJ1-2; tentatively, D is TRBD1 (5 bases). This CDR3 is built from 17 residues. CDR1 and CDR2 from the germline V gene are MGHRA and YSYEKL. V lost 4 bases, J lost 8 bases, and 26 bases lay in between. The CDR3 DNA is TGCGCCAGCAGCCTCTCGGCCAGCGCAGGGTATGTTACAGGCTACACCTTC. This translates into CASSLSASAGYVTGYTF.

This chain uses TRBV5-6 with TRBJ2-3, with TRBD2 as a possible D gene (6 bases). V gave up 4 bases and J gave up 5 bases, with 20 bases separating them. Germline V gives CDR1 SGHDT, CDR2 YYEEEE. The CDR3 sequence is 16 residues long. The CDR3 sequence: CASSQSGRGLIDTQYF. Here the CDR3 DNA reads TGTGCCAGCAGCCAATCAGGGCGGGGCCTTATAGATACGCAGTATTTT.

The chain combines TRBV25-1 with TRBJ1-6, with D possibly TRBD1 on 6 matching bases. The germline V gene has CDR1 MGHDK and CDR2 SYGVNS. The ends were cut back, 5 bases at V and 8 bases at J, with 19 bases in the middle. The CDR3 is made up of 16 amino acids. The CDR3 DNA is TGTGCCAGCAGTTCTCAGGGGCTTAGGGGAGATTCACCCCTCCACTTT. Its translation: CASSSQGLRGDSPLHF.